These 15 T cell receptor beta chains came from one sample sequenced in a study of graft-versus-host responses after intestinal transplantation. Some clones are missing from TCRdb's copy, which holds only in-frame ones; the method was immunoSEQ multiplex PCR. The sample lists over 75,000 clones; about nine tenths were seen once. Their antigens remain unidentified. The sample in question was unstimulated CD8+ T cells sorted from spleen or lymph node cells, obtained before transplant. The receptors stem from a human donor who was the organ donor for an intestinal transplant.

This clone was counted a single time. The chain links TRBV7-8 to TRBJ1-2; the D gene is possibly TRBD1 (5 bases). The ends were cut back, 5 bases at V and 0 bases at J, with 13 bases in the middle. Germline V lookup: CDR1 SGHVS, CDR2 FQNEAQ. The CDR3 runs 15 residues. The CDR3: CASSPVGVTNYGYTF. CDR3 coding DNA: TGTGCCAGCAGCCCTGTAGGGGTAACTAACTATGGCTACACCTTC. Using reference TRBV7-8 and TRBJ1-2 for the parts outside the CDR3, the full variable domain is GAGVSQSPRYKVAKRGQDVALRCDPISGHVSLFWYQQALGQGPEFLTYFQNEAQLDKSGLPSDRFFAERPEGSVSTLKIQRTQQEDSAVYLCASSPVGVTNYGYTFGSGTRLTVV.

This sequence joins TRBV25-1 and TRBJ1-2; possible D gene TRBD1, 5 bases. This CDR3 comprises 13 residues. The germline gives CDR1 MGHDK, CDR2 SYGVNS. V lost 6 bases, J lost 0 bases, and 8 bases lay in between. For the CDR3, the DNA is TGTGCCAGCAGCCAGGGTACTAACTATGGCTACACCTTC. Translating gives CASSQGTNYGYTF.

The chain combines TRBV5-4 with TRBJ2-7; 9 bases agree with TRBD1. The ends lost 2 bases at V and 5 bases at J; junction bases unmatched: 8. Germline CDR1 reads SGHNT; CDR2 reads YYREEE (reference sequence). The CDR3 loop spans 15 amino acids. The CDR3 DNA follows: TGTGCCAGCAGCTTAGAGACAGGGGGAAAGCACGAGCAGTACTTC. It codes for CASSLETGGKHEQYF. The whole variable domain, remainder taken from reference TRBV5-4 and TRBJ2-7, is ETGVTQSPTHLIKTRGQQVTLRCSSQSGHNTVSWYQQALGQGPQFIFQYYREEENGRGNFPPRFSGLQFPNYSSELNVNALELDDSALYLCASSLETGGKHEQYFGPGTRLTVT.

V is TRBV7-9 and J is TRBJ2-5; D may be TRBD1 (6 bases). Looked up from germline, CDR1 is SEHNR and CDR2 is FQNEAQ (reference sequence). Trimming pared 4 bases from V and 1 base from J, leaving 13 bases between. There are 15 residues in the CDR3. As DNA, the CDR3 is TGTGCCAGCAGCTCATCATACAGGGTCCAAGAGACCCAGTACTTC. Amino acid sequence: CASSSSYRVQETQYF.

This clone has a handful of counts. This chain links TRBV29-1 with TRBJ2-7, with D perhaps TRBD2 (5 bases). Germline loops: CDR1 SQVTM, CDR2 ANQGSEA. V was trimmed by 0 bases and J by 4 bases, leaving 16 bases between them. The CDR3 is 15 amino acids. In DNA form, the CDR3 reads TGCAGCGTTGAAGATCCGGAACTAGAAGGGTACGAGCAGTACTTC. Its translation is CSVEDPELEGYEQYF.

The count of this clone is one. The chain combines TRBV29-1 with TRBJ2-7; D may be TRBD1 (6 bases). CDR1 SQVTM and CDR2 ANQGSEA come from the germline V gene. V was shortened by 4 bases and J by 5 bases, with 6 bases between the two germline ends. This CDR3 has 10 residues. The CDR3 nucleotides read TGCAGCGTTGGACAGGACGAGCAGTACTTC. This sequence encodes CSVGQDEQYF.

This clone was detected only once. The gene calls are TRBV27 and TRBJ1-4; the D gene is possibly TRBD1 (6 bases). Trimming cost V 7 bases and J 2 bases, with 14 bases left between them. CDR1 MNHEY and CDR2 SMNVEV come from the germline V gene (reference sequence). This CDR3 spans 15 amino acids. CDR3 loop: CASKQDSYTNEKLFF. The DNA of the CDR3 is TGTGCCAGCAAACAGGACAGCTACACTAATGAAAAACTGTTTTTT.

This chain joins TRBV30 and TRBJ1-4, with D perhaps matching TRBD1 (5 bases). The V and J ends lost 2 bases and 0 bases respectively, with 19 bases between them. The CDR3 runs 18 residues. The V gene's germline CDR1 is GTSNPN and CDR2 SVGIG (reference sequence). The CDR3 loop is CAWSTGIYGVPTNEKLFF. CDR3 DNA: TGTGCCTGGAGTACAGGAATTTATGGGGTTCCAACTAATGAAAAACTGTTTTTT.

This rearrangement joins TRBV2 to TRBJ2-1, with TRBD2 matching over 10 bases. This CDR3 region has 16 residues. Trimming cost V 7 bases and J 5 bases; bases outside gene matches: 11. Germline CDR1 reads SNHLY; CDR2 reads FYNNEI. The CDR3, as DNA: TGTGCCAGCACCCCTGGGACTAGCGTCGTAAACAATGAGCAGTTCTTC. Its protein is CASTPGTSVVNNEQFF.

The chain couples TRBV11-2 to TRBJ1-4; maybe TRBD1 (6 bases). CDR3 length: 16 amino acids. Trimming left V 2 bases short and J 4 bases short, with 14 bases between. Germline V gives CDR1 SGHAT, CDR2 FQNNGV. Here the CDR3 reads CASSLSPGADNEKLFF. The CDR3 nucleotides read TGTGCCAGCAGCTTATCCCCAGGGGCGGATAATGAAAAACTGTTTTTT.

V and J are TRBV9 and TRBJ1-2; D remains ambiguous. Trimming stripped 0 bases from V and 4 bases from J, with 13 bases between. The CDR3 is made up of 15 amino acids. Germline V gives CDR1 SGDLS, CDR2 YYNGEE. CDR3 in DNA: TGTGCCAGCAGCGTAGTCGTGCCCCCAGTCTATGGCTACACCTTC. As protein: CASSVVVPPVYGYTF.

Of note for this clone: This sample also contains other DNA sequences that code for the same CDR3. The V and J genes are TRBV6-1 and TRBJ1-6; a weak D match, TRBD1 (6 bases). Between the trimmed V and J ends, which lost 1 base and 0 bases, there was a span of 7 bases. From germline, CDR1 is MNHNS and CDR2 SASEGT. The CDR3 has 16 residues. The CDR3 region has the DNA TGTGCCAGCAGTGAAGTCAGGGGCTCCTATAATTCACCCCTCCACTTT. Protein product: CASSEVRGSYNSPLHF.

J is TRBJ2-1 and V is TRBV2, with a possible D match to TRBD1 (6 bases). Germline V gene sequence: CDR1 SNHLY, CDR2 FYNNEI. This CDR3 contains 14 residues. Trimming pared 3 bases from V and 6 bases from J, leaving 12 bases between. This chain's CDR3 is CASSDGTLANEQFF. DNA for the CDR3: TGTGCCAGCAGTGACGGGACACTCGCCAATGAGCAGTTCTTC. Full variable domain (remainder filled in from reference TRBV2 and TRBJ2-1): EPEVTQTPSHQVTQMGQEVILRCVPISNHLYFYWYRQILGQKVEFLVSFYNNEISEKSEIFDDQFSVERPDGSNFTLKIRSTKLEDSAMYFCASSDGTLANEQFFGPGTRLTVL.

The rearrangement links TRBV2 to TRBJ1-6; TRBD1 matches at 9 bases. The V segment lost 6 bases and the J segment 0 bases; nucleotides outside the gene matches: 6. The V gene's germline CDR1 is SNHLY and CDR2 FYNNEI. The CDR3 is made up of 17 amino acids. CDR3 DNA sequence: TGTGCCAGCAGCCCGGGACAGGGTAGCTCCTATAATTCACCCCTCCACTTT. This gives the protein CASSPGQGSSYNSPLHF. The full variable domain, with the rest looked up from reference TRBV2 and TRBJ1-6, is EPEVTQTPSHQVTQMGQEVILRCVPISNHLYFYWYRQILGQKVEFLVSFYNNEISEKSEIFDDQFSVERPDGSNFTLKIRSTKLEDSAMYFCASSPGQGSSYNSPLHFGNGTRLTVT.

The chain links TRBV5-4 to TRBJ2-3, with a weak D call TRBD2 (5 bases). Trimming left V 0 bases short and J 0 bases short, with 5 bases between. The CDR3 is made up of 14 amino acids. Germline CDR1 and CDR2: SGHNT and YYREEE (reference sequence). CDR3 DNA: TGTGCCAGCAGCTTGGGCGGGAGCACAGATACGCAGTATTTT. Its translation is CASSLGGSTDTQYF. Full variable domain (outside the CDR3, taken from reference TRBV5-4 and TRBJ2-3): ETGVTQSPTHLIKTRGQQVTLRCSSQSGHNTVSWYQQALGQGPQFIFQYYREEENGRGNFPPRFSGLQFPNYSSELNVNALELDDSALYLCASSLGGSTDTQYFGPGTRLTVL.